This T cell receptor (beta chain) stems from a study of OX40 agonist ivuxolimab in advanced cancers. Sampling times: baseline, cycle 4 day 1, cycle 7 day 1. Per the germline V gene, CDR1 is MNHEY and CDR2 is SMNVEV (reference sequence). CDR3 size: 13 residues. V shed 2 bases and J shed 6 bases, with 11 bases lying between them. Clones were sequenced by immunoSEQ multiplex PCR, and TCRdb holds only the in-frame ones, with some missing. The sample lists about 76,000 clones; roughly 89% were seen once. This chain uses TRBV27 with TRBJ2-7; no clear D. The sequencing used CD4+ or CD8+ T cells sorted from blood, collected in a trial of the OX40 agonist ivuxolimab. This clonotype was sampled from an adult with an advanced solid tumor such as melanoma, head and neck, liver or kidney cancer. This CDR3 is CASSLSRSGEQYF. As DNA, the CDR3 is TGTGCCAGCAGTTTAAGTCGCTCGGGCGAGCAGTACTTC.